This T cell receptor (beta chain) was identified during a study of CD4 T cells in relation to SARS-CoV-2 and coronaviruses. Study-level background: A couple of subjects were Hispanic; patients were under 10 males and a handful of females. Study results and limitations: Culture-expanded clones reflect memory recall rather than primary priming during culture.

With respect to this clone: Its matching antigen is unknown.

Only in-frame clones appear in the TCRdb table, and some are missing; sequencing was by immunoSEQ multiplex PCR. The sample carries about 37,000 clones, 80% to 90% recorded once. V lost 7 bases, J lost 4 bases, and 9 bases stayed unmatched. CDR1 is WSHSY and CDR2 is SAAADI in the germline V gene. The CDR3 is made up of 15 amino acids. The specimen was memory CD4+ T cells from PBMCs. The receptor was derived from an adult with COVID-19. The chain is built from TRBV10-2 and TRBJ2-2, with 7 nucleotides matching TRBD1. The CDR3 DNA sequence: TGCGCCAGCAAACTACAGGGGCCTGGCACCGGGGAGCTGTTTTTT. This gives the protein CASKLQGPGTGELFF.